This T cell receptor (beta chain) is from a study of blood T cell repertoires in COVID-19 (dated by TCRdb to 2020 to 2021). In terms of the full investigation: The collaborator samples originated in the United States, Italy and Spain and spanned the acute and convalescent phases of COVID-19. The material from the prospective study consisted of cDNA or gDNA derived from T cells, B-cell-depleted T cells, or PBMCs. Deeply sampled blood TCRbeta repertoires from subjects exposed to, actively infected with, or recovered from COVID-19 were included in the dataset. The repertoires were made available in a free public database intended to serve as a resource for research on the immune response to SARS-CoV-2. The samples were drawn from the first 160 participants of the ongoing ImmuneRACE study and from more than 1,000 subjects provided by 6 global collaborators. Sample metadata almost always included a de-identified subject ID, COVID-19 status, age in years and sex. HLA class I and class II types, where available, came from metadata supplied by the sample provider rather than from assay-based typing.

Concerning this clone itself: No antigen is known for it. Within one base of it there is no much larger clone, and no base qualities were kept.

The paper's findings and limits, for the study overall: How much clinical and demographic metadata was included differed by source and by participant, and the metadata was provided uncurated.

Trimming leaves V shorter by 2 bases and J shorter by 5 bases, with the junction holding 9 bases beyond the gene matches. Spanning cysteine to phenylalanine, the CDR3 consists of 15 amino acids. Only the CDR3 DNA stays, 45 bases, in frame from base 1. The CDR1 and CDR2 encoded by the germline V gene are SGHTA and FQGNSA. Participants in the prospective study were enrolled through a virtual design, were aged about 18 to 100 years, and lived in about 25 United States geographic areas. In the prospective study, cohorts were assigned on the basis of participant-reported clinical history obtained from a screening survey and a study questionnaire. ImmuneRACE Cohort 3 recovered participants were defined by two consecutive negative NP/OP PCR tests, healthcare professional clearance, or symptom resolution. In the prospective study, mobile phlebotomists collected whole blood, serum and a nasopharyngeal or oropharyngeal swab from each participant. Prospective study participants could optionally give additional blood draws and questionnaires over an approximately 2-month period. Before DNA extraction, blood samples from the prospective study were shipped at room temperature or frozen.

TCRbeta CDR3 regions were amplified from genomic DNA by means of the immunoSEQ Assay, a bias-controlled multiplex PCR. The paper's data handling went like this. Nucleated cell counts per sample were estimated from amplification of reference gene primers within the assay. To quantify the absolute abundance of each unique TCRbeta CDR3 rearrangement, sequence reads were collapsed and filtered. Productive Simpson clonality was computed per sample as the square root of Simpson's diversity index over productive rearrangements. TCRdb took this table from immuneACCESS and kept in-frame rearrangements with V and J called. Such tables lack part of the clones; where checked against another copy, unresolved V genes explain under half of the gap, and the rest is unexplained. The V and J calls and clone size come from that table; D and trimming were worked out from the DNA. The sample contains about 300,000 clones, 87% of them found a single time. Approximately 5.4% of the sample is in the top ten clones.

This sequence originates from a woman aged 25 to 39 who had recovered from COVID-19. The chain links TRBV7-2 with TRBJ2-7, and 7 bases in between align with TRBD1. Sequenced material: PBMCs or T cells enriched from blood (not recorded which). The CDR3 loop reads CASSLMGTALDEQYF. The base sequence is TGTGCCAGCAGCTTAATGGGGACAGCTTTAGACGAGCAGTACTTC.